One sample yielded the 17 T cell receptor beta chains listed below, sequenced in a study of tumor-infiltrating lymphocytes in oesophageal squamous cell carcinoma (dated by TCRdb to the mid-2010s). Library method: PCR. Sequenced using an Illumina HiSeq 2000. Starting from the raw public reads, TCRdb applied fastp trimming at Q25, assembled clones with MiXCR and retained in-frame beta chains. Rows with one shared CDR3 protein collapse into an entry with the most common genes and DNA. The sample table records approximately 20,000 distinct CDR3 sequences; around 41% of these occur just once. Less than 50% of the sample rests with the top ten. The material sequenced was esophageal tumor tissue. The receptors originated from a male donor with esophageal squamous cell carcinoma.

About this clonotype itself: Given a much more abundant clone one base away, this may be a read error. The chain couples TRBV14 to TRBJ1-1, with unresolved D. This CDR3 has 13 amino acids. The germline V gene has CDR1 SGHDN and CDR2 FVKESK. CDR3 bases: TGTGCCAGTGCCCTCTTGGGGAACACTGAAGCTGTCTTT. Protein product: CASALLGNTEAVF.

In this sample, this clonotype turned up a few times. This chain connects TRBV11-2 to TRBJ2-6; D is perhaps TRBD2 (5 bases). The CDR3 sequence is 18 residues long. Germline V gene data show CDR1 as SGHAT and CDR2 as FQNNGV. Trimming cost V 6 bases and J 1 base, with 19 bases left between them. The CDR3 is CASSLRNPGISGANVLTF. CDR3 in DNA: TGTGCCAGCAGTTTAAGGAACCCCGGGATTTCTGGGGCCAACGTCCTGACTTTC.

The chain couples TRBV3-1 to TRBJ1-5, with D perhaps TRBD1 (5 bases). The CDR3 is 14 residues long. Germline loops: CDR1 LGHDT, CDR2 YNNKEL (reference sequence). V was trimmed by 6 bases and J by 4 bases, leaving 13 bases between them. The CDR3 nucleotides are TGTGCCAGCAGTCATCAGGGCTCTAATCAGCCCCAGCATTTT. Translation: CASSHQGSNQPQHF.

Ten or more counts support this clonotype. The J gene is TRBJ2-7, the V gene TRBV5-1, with 10 bases aligning to TRBD1. The germline V gene has CDR1 SGHRS and CDR2 YFSETQ. The J segment lost 2 bases and the V segment lost 0 bases, leaving 2 bases of the junction unmatched. CDR3 length: 15 amino acids. CDR3 sequence reads: CASSLAGTGAYEQYF. Written as DNA, the CDR3 is TGCGCCAGCAGCTTGGCCGGGACAGGGGCCTACGAGCAGTACTTC.

The chain links TRBV18 to TRBJ2-3; D possibly corresponds to TRBD1 (6 bases). The J call is uncertain, as TRBJ2-5 better fits the DNA end. The germline V gene has CDR1 KGHSH and CDR2 LQKENI. The CDR3 has 14 residues. The CDR3 coding sequence is TGTGCCAGCTCACTAGGGACATTTCAAGAGACCCAGTACTTC. This encodes CASSLGTFQETQYF.

About this clonotype itself: This likely comes from a read error, as the CDR3 has no conserved phenylalanine or tryptophan at its end. The DNA is omitted, as the CDR3 cannot be located on it reliably, and the CDR3 follows TCRdb's listing. V gene TRBV6-1 combines with J gene TRBJ2-1; the table's D gene call, TRBD2, was not cross checked with the DNA. Looked up from germline, CDR1 is MNHNS and CDR2 is SASEGT. The CDR3 has 19 amino acids, counting both end residues. CDR3 protein: CASSRTSGGATPYEQYFGS.

The chain recombines TRBV14 with TRBJ2-7; D gene uncertain. The CDR3 contains 12 residues. Germline V gene sequence: CDR1 SGHDN, CDR2 FVKESK. V lost 0 bases and J lost 4, with 4 bases in between. The CDR3 here is CASSQDRYEQYF. The CDR3 DNA sequence: TGTGCCAGCAGCCAAGATAGGTACGAGCAGTACTTC.

With respect to this clonotype: The CDR3 end shows no conserved phenylalanine or tryptophan, and so a read error is likely. Because the CDR3's place on the DNA is in doubt, the DNA is left out and the CDR3 is given as listed by TCRdb. The chain joins TRBV27 to TRBJ2-6; the D call TRBD1 from the table was never checked on the DNA. CDR1 MNHEY and CDR2 SMNVEV come from the germline V gene (reference sequence). Termini included, the CDR3 measures 16 amino acids. This CDR3 is CASSSGQEAYEQYFGV.

The chain carries TRBV7-8 and TRBJ2-1; a possible D gene is TRBD2 (5 bases). The germline V and J ends were trimmed by 3 bases and 5 bases, with 8 bases remaining between them. The CDR3 runs to 13 residues. Germline V gene lookup returns CDR1 SGHVS and CDR2 FQNEAQ. CDR3 region: CASSLDLNNEQFF. CDR3 sequence (DNA): TGTGCCAGCAGCTTGGACTTAAACAATGAGCAGTTCTTC.

This clonotype was recorded a few times. V gene TRBV9 combines with J gene TRBJ2-1, with 7 positions matching TRBD2. V was pared by 0 bases and J by 8 bases, with 2 bases of the junction left unmatched. The CDR3 is made up of 13 amino acids. CDR1 is SGDLS and CDR2 is YYNGEE in the germline V gene. The CDR3 DNA sequence: TGTGCCAGCAGCGTAGGACTAGCCTATGAGCAGTTCTTC. Encoded protein: CASSVGLAYEQFF.

The chain combines TRBV12-2 with TRBJ1-3; the tabulated D call, TRBD1, remains unverified against the DNA. TRBV12-2 constitutes a pseudogene. This CDR3 is built from 16 residues. The CDR3 loop reads CASRPPPVDSGNTIYF. The CDR3 region has the DNA TGTGCAAGTCGCCCCCCTCCGGTGGACTCTGGAAACACCATATATTTT.

This clonotype was counted a few times. Since no conserved phenylalanine or tryptophan closes the CDR3, a read error is the likely cause. Because the CDR3's place on the DNA is in doubt, the DNA is left out and the CDR3 is given as listed by TCRdb. The chain recombines TRBV7-9 with TRBJ2-7; TRBD1, the table's D call, lacks a check against the DNA. Including both end residues, the CDR3 is 18 amino acids long. Germline V gene sequence: CDR1 SEHNR, CDR2 FQNEAQ (reference sequence). The CDR3 is CASSYRGQRANYGYTFGS.

This clonotype occurred many times. The chain recombines TRBV7-2 with TRBJ1-4; tentatively, D is TRBD1 (5 bases). Trimming removed 5 bases from V and 4 bases from J, with 14 bases in between. CDR3 length equals 15 residues. Germline loops: CDR1 SGHTA, CDR2 FQGNSA. The DNA for the CDR3 is TGTGCCAGCAGCCGCCGGGGCCTCGGTAATGAAAAACTGTTTTTT. This encodes CASSRRGLGNEKLFF.

J is TRBJ2-5 and V is TRBV7-9; D unresolved. This CDR3 spans 13 amino acids. V dropped 7 bases and J dropped 0 bases, with 9 bases sitting between them. Germline lookup yields CDR1 SEHNR and CDR2 FQNEAQ (reference sequence). As DNA, the CDR3 is TGTGCCAGCAAGCCCGAGTACCAAGAGACCCAGTACTTC. The encoded protein is CASKPEYQETQYF.

The V call is TRBV6-5, the J call TRBJ1-2, with a possible D match to TRBD1 (6 bases). This CDR3 is built from 17 residues. V shed 1 base and J shed 8 bases, with 23 bases lying between them. CDR1 is MNHEY and CDR2 is SVGAGI in the germline V gene. The CDR3 here is CASSYFVPKTGTQGYTF. The CDR3, as DNA: TGTGCCAGCAGTTACTTCGTACCGAAAACAGGGACTCAAGGCTACACCTTC.

The V gene is TRBV6-1, the J gene TRBJ2-7; 8 bases line up with TRBD2. The J call could be wrong; TRBJ2-1 is a better fit for the DNA end. The CDR3 is 14 residues long. Germline CDR1 is MNHNS and CDR2 is SASEGT. CDR3 DNA sequence: TGTGCCAGCACCCGAATAGCGGGATATAATGAGCAGTTCTTC. It yields the protein CASTRIAGYNEQFF.

The V and J genes are TRBV5-1 and TRBJ2-5; 7 bases fit TRBD2. Germline CDR1 SGHRS, CDR2 YFSETQ. The CDR3 extends over 16 amino acids. J was trimmed by 3 bases and V by 4 bases; bases with no gene match: 12. CDR3 sequence reads: CASSPSSAGPKETQYF. The CDR3 DNA follows: TGCGCCAGCAGCCCCTCCTCAGCGGGGCCCAAAGAGACCCAGTACTTC. Filled out from reference TRBV5-1 and TRBJ2-5, the complete variable domain reads KAGVTQTPRYLIKTRGQQVTLSCSPISGHRSVSWYQQTPGQGLQFLFEYFSETQRNKGNFPGRFSGRQFSNSRSEMNVSTLELGDSALYLCASSPSSAGPKETQYFGPGTRLLVL.